The rows below give T cell receptor beta chains drawn from one sample of a study of T-cell memory formation after mild COVID-19. Using its own MiXCR run on the 5' RACE reads, TCRdb lists one record per CDR3 protein. The sample lists approximately 51,000 distinct CDR3 sequences, over 8.5% occurring once. Sequenced material: PBMCs or a T cell subset sorted from them (not recorded which). These receptors all stem from an adult woman who had mild COVID-19 (a few samples of this study predate the infection). Cell type and time point are not known. Each CDR3 is given with its conserved first and last residue. The D gene is left open where the match is weak. The size field is filled for only some rows; it gives once, few, many or a size class.

>TRBV14|NA|few|14|TRBJ2-7
TGTGCCAGCAGCCCCTTGGGGACTTCCTACGAGCAGTACTTC
CASSPLGTSYEQYF
>TRBV4-2|NA|many|18|TRBJ2-7
TGTGCCAGCAGCTATCGATTGGGCGGGACTGGTTCCACCTACGAGCAGTACTTC
CASSYRLGGTGSTYEQYF
>TRBV29-1|NA|NA|13|TRBJ1-5
TGCAGCGCAGGGGCGGGGGCGAGTCAGCCCCAGCATTTT
CSAGAGASQPQHF
>TRBV7-7|TRBD2|many|15|TRBJ2-5
TGTGCCAGCAGCGTAAGCCCTAGCGGCCAAGAGACCCAGTACTTC
CASSVSPSGQETQYF
>TRBV4-1|NA|large|15|TRBJ2-2
TGCGCCAGCAGCCAAGATCTGGAGTACACCGGGGAGCTGTTTTTT
CASSQDLEYTGELFF
>TRBV24-1|TRBD2|NA|17|TRBJ2-1
TGTGCCACCAGTGACTGGGGGCGGGAGGGGTCCTACAATGAGCAGTTCTTC
CATSDWGREGSYNEQFF
>TRBV7-8|NA|few|14|TRBJ2-1
TGTGCCAGCAGCTTAGTAACTGTTAGGGATGAGCAGTTCTTC
CASSLVTVRDEQFF
>TRBV7-8|NA|NA|13|TRBJ2-7
TGTGCCAGCAGCAGCAGGGGGAGGTACGAGCAGTACTTC
CASSSRGRYEQYF
>TRBV28|TRBD2|NA|15|TRBJ2-2
TGTGCCAGCAGTTTTGGCGGGAGTTTGACCGGGGAGCTGTTTTTT
CASSFGGSLTGELFF
>TRBV20-1|TRBD2|few|14|TRBJ2-5
TGCAGTGCTAGAGTGGGAGCGGGGGAAACAACCCAGTACTTC
CSARVGAGETTQYF
>TRBV20-1|NA|NA|16|TRBJ1-6
TGCAGTGCTAGAGATCTCGGCGGGAACTATAATTCACCCCTCCACTTT
CSARDLGGNYNSPLHF
>TRBV4-2|NA|many|15|TRBJ2-2
TGTGCCAGCAGCCAAGATCAGGGTAACACCGGGGAGCTGTTTTTT
CASSQDQGNTGELFF
>TRBV6-4|TRBD2|NA|13|TRBJ2-1
TGTGCCAGCAGTGACTTTAGACTAGCAGAGCAGTTCTTC
CASSDFRLAEQFF
>TRBV6-5|TRBD2|NA|18|TRBJ2-5
TGTGCCCGCAGGAAAGGAATTTGGCGGGGGGTTGAGGGGGAGACCCCGTACTTC
CARRKGIWRGVEGETPYF
>TRBV7-2|NA|few|14|TRBJ2-1
TGTGCCAGCAGCTTCGGGCAGAAGTACAATGAGCAGTTCTTC
CASSFGQKYNEQFF
>TRBV19|NA|many|14|TRBJ1-4
TGTGCCAGTAGCGACAGATCCTCGGGTGAAAAACTGTTTTTT
CASSDRSSGEKLFF
>TRBV4-1|NA|many|18|TRBJ1-1
TGCGCCAGCAGTACGTCATACAGGGCCCCCGGCCTTAACACTGAAGCTTTCTTT
CASSTSYRAPGLNTEAFF
>TRBV12-3/TRBV12-4|TRBD2|many|16|TRBJ2-1
TGTGCCAGCTCCCTGTTAGCGGGGGGGCCTAACAATGAGCAGTTCTTC
CASSLLAGGPNNEQFF
>TRBV30|NA|few|16|TRBJ2-1
TGTGCCTGGAGTACCCAACGGCGGCTACTCTACAATGAGCAGTTCTTC
CAWSTQRRLLYNEQFF
>TRBV12-3/TRBV12-4|NA|NA|17|TRBJ1-5
TGTGCCAGCAGTTCCGCCCAGGGCCGATGGGGCAATCAGCCCCAGCATTTT
CASSSAQGRWGNQPQHF
>TRBV20-1|NA|NA|13|TRBJ1-1
TGCAGTGCTAGGTCGGGGGCTGGCACTGAAGCTTTCTTT
CSARSGAGTEAFF
>TRBV3-1|TRBD1|medium-sized|15|TRBJ2-7
TGTGCCAGCAGCCAGCCGGGACAGGGGGCGTACGAGCAGTACTTC
CASSQPGQGAYEQYF
>TRBV9|NA|many|14|TRBJ2-5
TGTGCCAGCAGCGTAGATTCAGGCTGGGGGACCCAGTACTTC
CASSVDSGWGTQYF
>TRBV12-3/TRBV12-4|TRBD1|few|16|TRBJ2-4
TGTGCCAGCAGTTTCGCAGGGGGCTTAGCCAAAAACATTCAGTACTTC
CASSFAGGLAKNIQYF
>TRBV20-1|TRBD1|few|14|TRBJ2-7
TGCAGTGCTAGAGGACAGGGTAATTTCTACGAGCAGTACTTC
CSARGQGNFYEQYF
>TRBV6-5|TRBD1|few|13|TRBJ2-7
TGTGCCAGCAGAAGGACAGGGCCCTACGAGCAGTACTTC
CASRRTGPYEQYF
>TRBV5-6|NA|NA|16|TRBJ1-2
TGTGCCAGCAGCTCACCCTCCGGGGGCCCCCTCTCCGGCTACACCTTC
CASSSPSGGPLSGYTF
>TRBV12-5|NA|few|18|TRBJ1-2
TGTGCTAGTGGTCCTAGTCGGGGGGGCCAAGGGAAGCTCTATGGCTACACCTTC
CASGPSRGGQGKLYGYTF
>TRBV7-9|NA|NA|16|TRBJ2-5
TGTGCCAGCAGCCCCCCCATTAGGAGGGGGCGGGAGACCCAGTACTTC
CASSPPIRRGRETQYF
>TRBV29-1|NA|NA|13|TRBJ1-1
TGCAGCGTGGGGGACCAAGTTGGGTCTGAAGCTTTCTTT
CSVGDQVGSEAFF
>TRBV24-1|TRBD2|NA|15|TRBJ2-1
TGTGCCACCAGTGATATAAGCGGGAGATACAATGAGCAGTTCTTC
CATSDISGRYNEQFF
>TRBV6-2/TRBV6-3|TRBD2|many|12|TRBJ2-7
TGTGCCAGTAGCGGGAGGGCCTACGAGCAGTACTTC
CASSGRAYEQYF